At least ten counts were recorded for the clone carrying this T cell receptor (beta chain). The germline gives CDR1 LGHNA, CDR2 YSLEER. The CDR3 length is 15 residues. Trimming left V 1 base short and J 4 bases short, with 10 bases between. Via MiXCR, TCRdb re-called the RT-PCR reads, giving one row per CDR3 protein. The sample includes about 680,000 distinct CDR3 sequences, approximately 15% of them seen just once. Sequencing was done on a sample of memory CD4+ T cells from blood. The sequence derives from a female donor in good health, serving as a healthy control. The chain is built from TRBV4-3 and TRBJ2-2, with TRBD1 as a possible D gene (7 bases). CDR3 loop: CASSQAGGSTGELFF. CDR3 in DNA: TGCGCCAGCAGCCAAGCAGGGGGGAGCACCGGGGAGCTGTTTTTT.